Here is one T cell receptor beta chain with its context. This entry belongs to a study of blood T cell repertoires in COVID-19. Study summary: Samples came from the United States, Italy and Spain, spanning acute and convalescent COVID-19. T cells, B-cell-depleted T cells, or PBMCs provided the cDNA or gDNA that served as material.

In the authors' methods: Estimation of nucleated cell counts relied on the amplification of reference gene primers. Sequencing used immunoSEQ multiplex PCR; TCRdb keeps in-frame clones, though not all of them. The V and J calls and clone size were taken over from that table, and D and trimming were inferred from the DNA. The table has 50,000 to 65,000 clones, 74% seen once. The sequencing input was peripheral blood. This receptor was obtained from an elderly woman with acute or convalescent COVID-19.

DNA for the CDR3: TGTGCCAGCAGCTCTCCGGCGGGGGCCCGGAGCACTGAAGCTTTCTTT. It translates to CASSSPAGARSTEAFF. V usage is TRBV28 and J usage is TRBJ1-1; tentative D call: TRBD1 (6 bases). The CDR3 sequence is 16 residues long. Trimming took off 6 bases at V and 4 bases at J, with 21 bases between the two ends. Germline V gene sequence: CDR1 MDHEN, CDR2 SYDVKM. Variable domain in full (rest from reference TRBV28 and TRBJ1-1): DVKVTQSSRYLVKRTGEKVFLECVQDMDHENMFWYRQDPGLGLRLIYFSYDVKMKEKGDIPEGYSVSREKKERFSLILESASTNQTSMYLCASSSPAGARSTEAFFGQGTRLTVV.